This T cell receptor (beta chain) derives from a study of regulatory T cells in long-lasting Graves disease. The time point: persistent/refractory GD, antithyroid drugs over 5 years with positive TRAb. PBMCs were the source of the RNA used for TCR sequencing. The guidelines of the American Thyroid Association were the basis for diagnosing Graves' disease. In Xi'an, China, an endocrinology department was the source of patients. This clonotype has at least ten counts. Library construction for TCR beta used iRepertoire HTBI primers and Arm-PCR of CDR3 regions. From the multiplex PCR reads, TCRdb called clonotypes with MiXCR, one entry per CDR3 protein. The sample has roughly 360,000 distinct CDR3 sequences, more than 20% seen once. V was clipped by 4 bases and J by 5 bases; unmatched bases: 11. Germline values: CDR1 MDHEN, CDR2 SYDVKM. This CDR3 has 16 residues.

This TCR came from a woman aged 40 to 49 with Graves disease. The chain couples TRBV28 to TRBJ2-7; 10 bases agree with TRBD2. The source material was peripheral blood mononuclear cells (PBMCs), sampled when the disease was refractory, from a patient treated with antithyroid drugs. For the CDR3, the DNA is TGTGCCAGCAGTTCCCCCCCTAGCGGGAGAGGGGACGAGCAGTACTTC. This codes for CASSSPPSGRGDEQYF. Supplemented by reference TRBV28 and TRBJ2-7, the full variable domain reads DVKVTQSSRYLVKRTGEKVFLECVQDMDHENMFWYRQDPGLGLRLIYFSYDVKMKEKGDIPEGYSVSREKKERFSLILESASTNQTSMYLCASSSPPSGRGDEQYFGPGTRLTVT.